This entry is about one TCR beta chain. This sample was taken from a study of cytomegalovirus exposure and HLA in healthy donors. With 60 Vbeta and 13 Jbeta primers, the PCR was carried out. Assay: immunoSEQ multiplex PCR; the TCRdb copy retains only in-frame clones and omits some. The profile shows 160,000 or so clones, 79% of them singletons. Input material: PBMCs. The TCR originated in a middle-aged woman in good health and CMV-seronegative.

Written as DNA, the CDR3 is TGTGCCAGCAGCCCCCGAGGGTACTATGGCTACACCTTC. Amino acids: CASSPRGYYGYTF. The chain couples TRBV13 to TRBJ1-2; D unresolved. Germline loops: CDR1 PRHDT, CDR2 FYEKMQ (reference sequence). V lost 5 bases and J 3 bases, leaving 10 bases between the germline ends. The CDR3 is made up of 13 amino acids.